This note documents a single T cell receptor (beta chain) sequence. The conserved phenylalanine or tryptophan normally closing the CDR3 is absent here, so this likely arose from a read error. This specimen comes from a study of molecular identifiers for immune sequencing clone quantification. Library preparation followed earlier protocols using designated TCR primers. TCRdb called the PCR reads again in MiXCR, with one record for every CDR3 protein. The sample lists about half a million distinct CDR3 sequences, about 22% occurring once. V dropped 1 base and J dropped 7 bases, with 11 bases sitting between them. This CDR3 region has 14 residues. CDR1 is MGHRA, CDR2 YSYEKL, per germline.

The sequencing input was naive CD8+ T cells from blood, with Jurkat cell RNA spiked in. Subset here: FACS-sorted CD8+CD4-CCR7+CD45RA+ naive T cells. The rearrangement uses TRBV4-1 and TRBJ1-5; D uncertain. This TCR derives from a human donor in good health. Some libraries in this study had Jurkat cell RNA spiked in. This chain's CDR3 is CASSQGGALQPQHS. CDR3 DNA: TGCGCCAGCAGCCAAGGCGGCGCTCTCCAGCCCCAGCATTCT.